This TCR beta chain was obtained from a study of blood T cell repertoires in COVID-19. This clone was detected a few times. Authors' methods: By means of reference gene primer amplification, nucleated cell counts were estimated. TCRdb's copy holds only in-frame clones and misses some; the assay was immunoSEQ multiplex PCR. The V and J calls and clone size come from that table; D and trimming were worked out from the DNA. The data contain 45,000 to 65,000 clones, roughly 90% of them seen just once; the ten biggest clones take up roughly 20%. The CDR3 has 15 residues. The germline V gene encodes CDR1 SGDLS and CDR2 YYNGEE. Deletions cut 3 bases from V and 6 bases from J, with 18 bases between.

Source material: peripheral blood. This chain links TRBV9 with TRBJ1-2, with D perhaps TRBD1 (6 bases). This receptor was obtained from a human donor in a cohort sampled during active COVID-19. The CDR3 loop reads CASSADPTGRNGYTF. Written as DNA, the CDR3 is TGTGCCAGCAGCGCCGACCCGACAGGACGAAATGGCTACACCTTC.